The 12 T cell receptor beta chains below were found in one sample sequenced in a study of T-cell memory formation after mild COVID-19. TCRdb re-called the 5' RACE reads through MiXCR, storing one row per CDR3 protein. The data contain approximately 300,000 distinct CDR3 sequences, roughly 15% of them singletons. The sequenced sample consisted of PBMCs or a T cell subset sorted from them (not recorded which). Every receptor here comes from a man aged 18 to 30 who had mild COVID-19 (a few samples of this study predate the infection). Cell type and time point are not known.

This clonotype has just a few counts. J is TRBJ1-6 and V is TRBV4-1, with TRBD1 matching over 7 bases. The CDR3 extends over 18 amino acids. Germline V gene lookup returns CDR1 MGHRA and CDR2 YSYEKL. The junction had 7 bases not matched to a gene; V was cut back by 1 base and J by 1 base. CDR3 sequence: CASSQVTGARSYNSPLHF. The CDR3 DNA is TGCGCCAGCAGCCAAGTAACAGGGGCGCGGTCCTATAATTCACCCCTCCACTTT.

This clonotype was observed a handful of times. The rearrangement uses TRBV6-2 or TRBV6-3 and TRBJ2-5; D is unresolved. Deletions cut 0 bases from V and 6 bases from J, with 5 bases between. Germline V gene lookup returns CDR1 MNHEY and CDR2 SVGEGT. The CDR3 totals 12 residues. The CDR3 sequence: CASSYSSKTQYF. CDR3 nucleotide sequence: TGTGCCAGCAGTTACTCGTCGAAGACCCAGTACTTC.

This clonotype was seen a handful of times. The chain is built from TRBV5-1 and TRBJ2-3; TRBD1 matches 7 bases. The CDR3 extends over 16 amino acids. Germline loops: CDR1 SGHRS, CDR2 YFSETQ. J gave up 0 bases and V 3 bases, and 7 bases lay outside the gene matches. In nucleotides, the CDR3 is TGCGCCAGCAGCTCAGGGACAGTTACTAGCACAGATACGCAGTATTTT. Translated: CASSSGTVTSTDTQYF.

The chain carries TRBV6-4 and TRBJ2-3, with D possibly matching TRBD2 (6 bases). Germline loops: CDR1 MRHNA, CDR2 SNTAGT. The CDR3 is 14 residues long. The germline V and J ends were trimmed by 4 bases and 1 base, with 9 bases remaining between them. The CDR3 sequence is CASSVTGGTDTQYF. CDR3 DNA: TGTGCCAGCAGTGTAACGGGAGGCACAGATACGCAGTATTTT.

V is TRBV15 and J is TRBJ2-2; no reliable D call. CDR1 is LNHNV and CDR2 is YYDKDF in the germline V gene (reference sequence). The V gene lost 5 bases and the J gene lost 4 bases, with 8 bases spanning the gap. CDR3 length: 13 amino acids. CDR3 DNA: TGTGCCACCAGCCCCCGCTCCACCGGGGAGCTGTTTTTT. Amino acid sequence: CATSPRSTGELFF.

A few counts support this clonotype. The gene calls are TRBV29-1 and TRBJ2-3; 8 bases are shared with TRBD1. The junction had 9 bases not matched to a gene; V was cut back by 1 base and J by 3 bases. The CDR3 is 16 residues long. Germline CDR1 is SQVTM and CDR2 is ANQGSEA. The CDR3 DNA reads as TGCAGCGTTGAAGTGTGGCAGGGGGCCGCGACAGATACGCAGTATTTT. Its protein product is CSVEVWQGAATDTQYF.

This clonotype occurred a few times. A much larger clone sits a single nucleotide away, making a read error possible. This chain uses TRBV5-4 with TRBJ2-5; a possible D gene is TRBD2 (6 bases). V lost 4 bases and J lost 2, with 9 bases in between. The CDR3 has 13 residues. Looked up from germline, CDR1 is SGHNT and CDR2 is YYREEE (reference sequence). The CDR3, as DNA: TGTGCCAGCAGCGTGGACTATCAAGAGACCCAGTACTTC. Amino acid sequence: CASSVDYQETQYF.

The chain employs TRBV5-1 and TRBJ1-5; D is possibly TRBD1 (6 bases). V was clipped by 4 bases and J by 9 bases, with 17 bases between them. This CDR3 region has 14 residues. In germline, CDR1 is SGHRS, CDR2 YFSETQ. In DNA form, the CDR3 reads TGCGCCAGCAGCAGGGGGTACGGAGAAGGGCCCCAGCATTTT. This encodes CASSRGYGEGPQHF.

Here the CDR3 reads CASSLGGVLNYNEQFF. In DNA form, the CDR3 reads TGTGCCAGCAGCTTAGGGGGTGTCCTCAACTACAATGAGCAGTTCTTC. This chain joins TRBV7-9 and TRBJ2-1; the D is unclear. This CDR3 is built from 16 residues. The V end lost 1 base, the J end lost 3 bases, and 13 bases lay between the germline ends. Looked up from germline, CDR1 is SEHNR and CDR2 is FQNEAQ (reference sequence).

The rearrangement uses TRBV27 and TRBJ1-5; TRBD1 matches at 8 bases. This CDR3 has 14 amino acids. J lost 7 bases, V lost 8 bases, and 10 bases had no gene match. Germline loops: CDR1 MNHEY, CDR2 SMNVEV (reference sequence). CDR3 in DNA: TGTGCCAGCGGGAAAGGACAGGGAACCCAGCCCCAGCATTTT. Its protein is CASGKGQGTQPQHF.

J is TRBJ2-3 and V is TRBV7-9; 12 bases map to TRBD2. This CDR3 region has 19 residues. The germline V gene has CDR1 SEHNR and CDR2 FQNEAQ (reference sequence). V gave up 4 bases and J gave up 0 bases; unmatched junction bases: 11. The CDR3 DNA reads TGTGCCAGCAGCTCTGGTAGACTAGCGGGGGCCTATAGCACAGATACGCAGTATTTT. Translated, it gives CASSSGRLAGAYSTDTQYF.

A few counts support this clonotype. V and J are TRBV4-2 and TRBJ2-7; 8 bases line up with TRBD1. V was pared by 5 bases and J by 6 bases, with 3 bases of the junction left unmatched. The CDR3 totals 12 residues. CDR1 and CDR2 from the germline V gene are LGHNA and YNFKEQ. CDR3 coding DNA: TGTGCCAGCAGCGAAACAGGGGGCGAGCAGTACTTC. This encodes CASSETGGEQYF.